These T cell receptor beta chains were read from a single sample in a study of response to subunit inactivated influenza vaccine. TCRdb used MiXCR to reprocess the RT-PCR reads, holding one entry per CDR3 protein. The repertoire has about 180,000 distinct CDR3 sequences, around a tenth of them found once; the top ten carry about a tenth. The material sequenced was non-naive T cells sorted from PBMCs, taken on the day of vaccination. All receptors come from a man in his forties or fifties who received an inactivated influenza vaccine. CDR3s include the opening cysteine and the closing phenylalanine or tryptophan. D genes are given only for firm matches. Clone size is not always given. Where it is, it says once, few, many or a class for expanded clones.

>12|few|-|TRBJ2-5|TRBV20-1
TGCAGTGCTAGAGCGGGACAAGAGACCCAGTACTTC
CSARAGQETQYF
>17|many|TRBD2|TRBJ2-1|TRBV20-1
TGCAGTGCTAGAGATGAATCTAGGCTAGCGGTTTACAATGAGCAGTTCTTC
CSARDESRLAVYNEQFF
>15|-|-|TRBJ2-3|TRBV20-1
TGCAGTGTCCCGGACAGACTAGGTAGCACAGATACGCAGTATTTT
CSVPDRLGSTDTQYF
>13|-|-|TRBJ2-1|TRBV7-2
TGTGCCAGCAGCCAAAACTCCTACAATGAGCAGTTCTTC
CASSQNSYNEQFF
>17|many|-|TRBJ1-5|TRBV6-2/TRBV6-3
TGTGCCAGCAGTCTCGCTTCGGGTATACCTGGCAATCAGCCCCAGCATTTT
CASSLASGIPGNQPQHF
>15|few|-|TRBJ1-1|TRBV27
TGTGCCAGCAGTTTATCGGCGGGGCTTGGCACTGAAGCTTTCTTT
CASSLSAGLGTEAFF
>17|-|-|TRBJ2-5|TRBV11-2
TGTGCCAGCAGCTTAGTAACGGGGGCGCCCAAGTTTGAGACCCAGTACTTC
CASSLVTGAPKFETQYF
>15|few|-|TRBJ2-3|TRBV4-3
TGCGCCAGCAGCCAAACCGGGACTCACACAGATACGCAGTATTTT
CASSQTGTHTDTQYF
>13|many|-|TRBJ2-5|TRBV28
TGTGCCAGCAGCCTTTCGCACGGCGAGACCCAGTACTTC
CASSLSHGETQYF
>16|-|-|TRBJ2-3|TRBV18
TGTGCCAGCTCACGTAGACAGGATCCTAGCACAGATACGCAGTATTTT
CASSRRQDPSTDTQYF
>14|few|-|TRBJ1-2|TRBV14
TGTGCCAGCAGCCAACGGAGGCAGGCCTATGGCTACACCTTC
CASSQRRQAYGYTF
>14|many|-|TRBJ1-1|TRBV20-1
TGCAGTGCTACACAGGACGGAAAGAACACTGAAGCTTTCTTT
CSATQDGKNTEAFF
>14|-|-|TRBJ1-1|TRBV7-8
TGTGCCAGCAGCATCGGACCTGCGAACACTGAAGCTTTCTTT
CASSIGPANTEAFF
>18|-|TRBD2|TRBJ2-6|TRBV28
TGTGCCAGCAGTTTATCTAGCGGGAGTCTTTTTGGGGCCAACGTCCTGACTTTC
CASSLSSGSLFGANVLTF
>13|many|-|TRBJ2-3|TRBV12-3/TRBV12-4
TGTGCCAGCAGTTTATCATTGGCAGATACGCAGTATTTT
CASSLSLADTQYF
>14|many|TRBD1|TRBJ2-7|TRBV4-3
TGCGCCAGCAGCAGGGACAGGGTCTCCTACGAGCAGTACTTC
CASSRDRVSYEQYF
>14|few|-|TRBJ2-7|TRBV6-5
TGTGCCAGCAGTTACGGGCGGGGGCCCTACGAGCAGTACTTC
CASSYGRGPYEQYF
>16|-|TRBD2|TRBJ2-1|TRBV11-2
TGTGCCAGCAGCTTCACGGGAGGGAGCTCCTACAATGAGCAGTTCTTC
CASSFTGGSSYNEQFF
>16|-|TRBD2|TRBJ2-3|TRBV29-1
TGCAGTGCCACTTCACGGGGGGGCGGGGCCACAGATACGCAGTATTTT
CSATSRGGGATDTQYF
>14|few|-|TRBJ2-7|TRBV11-2
TGTGCCAGCAGCCCCAGGGGACCTTCCTACGAGCAGTACTTC
CASSPRGPSYEQYF
>13|many|-|TRBJ1-5|TRBV12-3/TRBV12-4
TGTGCCAGCAGTTTGGGGGTTCGGCAGCCCCAGCATTTT
CASSLGVRQPQHF
>13|-|TRBD2|TRBJ2-5|TRBV20-1
TGCAGTGCCCTCCCCGGGGGGACAGAGACCCAGTACTTC
CSALPGGTETQYF